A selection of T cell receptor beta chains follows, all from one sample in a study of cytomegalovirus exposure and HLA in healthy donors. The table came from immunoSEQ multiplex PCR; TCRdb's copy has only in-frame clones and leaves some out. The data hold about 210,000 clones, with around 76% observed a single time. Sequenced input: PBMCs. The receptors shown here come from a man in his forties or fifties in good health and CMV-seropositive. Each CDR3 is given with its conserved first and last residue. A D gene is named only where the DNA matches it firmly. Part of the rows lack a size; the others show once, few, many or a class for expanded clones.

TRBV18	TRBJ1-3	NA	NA	TGTGCCAGCTCACCCCCCCGCTCTGGAAACACCATATATTTT	CASSPPRSGNTIYF
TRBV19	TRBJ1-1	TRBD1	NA	TGTGCCAGTAGGACTACCGGGACAGGTGGGACTGAAGCTTTCTTT	CASRTTGTGGTEAFF
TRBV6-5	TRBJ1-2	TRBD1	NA	TGTGCCAGCAGGACAGGGGGCTTCCTTGGCTACACCTTC	CASRTGGFLGYTF
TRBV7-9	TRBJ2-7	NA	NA	TGTGCCAGCAGCTTATTGGAGTACGAGCAGTACTTC	CASSLLEYEQYF
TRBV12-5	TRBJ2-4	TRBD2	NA	TGTGCTAGTGGCCTCGGGGGGGTATCGAACATTCAGTACTTC	CASGLGGVSNIQYF
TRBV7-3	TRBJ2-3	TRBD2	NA	TGTGCCAGCAGCTTAATAGCGGGAGACCCAGATACGCAGTATTTT	CASSLIAGDPDTQYF
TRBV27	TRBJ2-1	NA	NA	TGTGCCAGCAGTTTTCACCAGGATGAGCAGTTCTTC	CASSFHQDEQFF
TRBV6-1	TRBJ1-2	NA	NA	TGTGCCAGCAGTGAAGGGCGGGGTCCTAACTATGGCTACACCTTC	CASSEGRGPNYGYTF
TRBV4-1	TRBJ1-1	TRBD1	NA	TGCGCCAGCAGCCCCGGACAGGGATACATGAACACTGAAGCTTTCTTT	CASSPGQGYMNTEAFF
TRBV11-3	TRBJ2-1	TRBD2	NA	TGTGCCAGCAGCCCTTTAAATCTAGCGGGAGGATGGGAGCAGTTCTTC	CASSPLNLAGGWEQFF
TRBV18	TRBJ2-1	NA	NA	TGTGCCAGCTCACCGCGACAGGAGCCTTCCAATGAGCAGTTCTTC	CASSPRQEPSNEQFF
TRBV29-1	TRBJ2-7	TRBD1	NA	TGCAGCGTCGTGGGGTCGGCTGGACAGGGGGCCTACGAGCAGTACTTC	CSVVGSAGQGAYEQYF
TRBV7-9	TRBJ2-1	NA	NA	TGTGCCAGCAGCTACTTCGTGACTATCTACAATGAGCAGTTCTTC	CASSYFVTIYNEQFF
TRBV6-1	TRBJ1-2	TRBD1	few	TGTGCCAGCAGCCCGGGAGGGGGCGAAGGCTACACCTTC	CASSPGGGEGYTF
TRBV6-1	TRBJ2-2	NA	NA	TGTGCCAGCAGTGTGAGAAGGGGAAACACCGGGGAGCTGTTTTTT	CASSVRRGNTGELFF
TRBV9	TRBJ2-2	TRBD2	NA	TGTGCCAGCAGCGCCGGGGGGACTAGCGGGAGAGGGGTAGCCGGGGAGCTGTTTTTT	CASSAGGTSGRGVAGELFF
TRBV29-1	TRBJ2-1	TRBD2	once	TGCAGCGTTGTAGCGGGATCGAGCTCCTACAATGAGCAGTTCTTC	CSVVAGSSSYNEQFF
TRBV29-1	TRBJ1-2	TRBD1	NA	TGCAGCGCCCCTGACAGGGGGGGGCTATATGGCTACACCTTC	CSAPDRGGLYGYTF
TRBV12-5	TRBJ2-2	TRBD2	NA	TGTGCTAGTGCCCCCCCTCTAGCGGGAGGGGCCGGGGAGCTGTTTTTT	CASAPPLAGGAGELFF
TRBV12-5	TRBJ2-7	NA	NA	TGTGCTAGTGGTTTGGTGTCGTACGAGCAGTACTTC	CASGLVSYEQYF
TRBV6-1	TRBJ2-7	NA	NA	TGTGCCAGCAGTGAAGTCCCTAGCGTATACTCCTACGAGCAGTACTTC	CASSEVPSVYSYEQYF
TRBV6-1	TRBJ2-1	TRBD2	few	TGTGCCAGCAGTGAAGCGGGAGGGTACAATGAGCAGTTCTTC	CASSEAGGYNEQFF
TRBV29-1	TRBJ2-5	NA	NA	TGCAGCGTCCTCTCTGGGGCGGGGGAGACCCAGTACTTC	CSVLSGAGETQYF
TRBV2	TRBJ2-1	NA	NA	TGTGCCAGCAGTCGGTCCCGGAATGAGCAGTTCTTC	CASSRSRNEQFF
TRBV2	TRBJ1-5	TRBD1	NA	TGTGCCAGCAGGGCCGTGGGACAGGGGAATATTCAGCCCCAGCATTTT	CASRAVGQGNIQPQHF
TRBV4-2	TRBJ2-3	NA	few	TGTGCCAGCAGCCCGGTCGGGAGCGCAGATACGCAGTATTTT	CASSPVGSADTQYF
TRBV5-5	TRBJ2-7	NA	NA	TGTGCCAGCAGTCATTCCGGGGGTTCGTATAAAGAGCAGTACTTC	CASSHSGGSYKEQYF
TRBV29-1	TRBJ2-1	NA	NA	TGCACCCTTACCCGCTTGCGGTACAATGAGCAGTTCTTC	CTLTRLRYNEQFF
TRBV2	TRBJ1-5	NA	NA	TGTGCCAGCAGTGTCGGTAGGCCCCAGCATTTT	CASSVGRPQHF
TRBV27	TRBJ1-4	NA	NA	TGTGCCAGCAGTTTACAGGGTATAGGCGAAAAACTGTTTTTT	CASSLQGIGEKLFF
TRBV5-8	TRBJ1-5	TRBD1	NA	TGTGCCAGCAGCCCCGGACAGGGTTACAATCAGCCCCAGCATTTT	CASSPGQGYNQPQHF
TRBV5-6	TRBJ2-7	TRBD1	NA	TGTGCCAGCAGCTTGTATGGGGGGACAGGGAAACCCTACGAGCAGTACTTC	CASSLYGGTGKPYEQYF
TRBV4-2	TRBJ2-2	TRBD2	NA	TGTGCCAGCAGCCAAGATGGGTCTAGCGGGATATGGTTGGGGGCCGGGGAGCTGTTTTTT	CASSQDGSSGIWLGAGELFF
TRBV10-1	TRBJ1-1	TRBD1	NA	TGCGCCAGCAGTGCGGACAGGATGAACACTGAAGCTTTCTTT	CASSADRMNTEAFF
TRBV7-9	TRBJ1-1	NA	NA	TGTGCCAGCAGTCTAGGCGAGGGTTGGAGCACTGAAGCTTTCTTT	CASSLGEGWSTEAFF
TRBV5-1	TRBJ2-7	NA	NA	TGCGCCAGCAGCTTGTGGCAGTCCTACGAGCAGTACTTC	CASSLWQSYEQYF
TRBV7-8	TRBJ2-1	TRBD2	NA	TGTGCCAGCAGTGGGAGGGAGAGCTACAATGAGCAGTTCTTC	CASSGRESYNEQFF
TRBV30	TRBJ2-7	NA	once	TGTGCCTGGGGGGGGATCCCCTACGAGCAGTACTTC	CAWGGIPYEQYF
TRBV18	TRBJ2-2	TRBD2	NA	TGTGCCAGCTCACCTTGGCCTAGCGGGAGCACCGGGGAGCTGTTTTTT	CASSPWPSGSTGELFF
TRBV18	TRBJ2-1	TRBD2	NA	TGTGCCAGCTCACCAACCCCTAGCGGACTAACCTACAATGAGCAGTTCTTC	CASSPTPSGLTYNEQFF
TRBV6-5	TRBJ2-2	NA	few	TGTGCCAGCAGAGCAGGGGTCACCGGGGAGCTGTTTTTT	CASRAGVTGELFF
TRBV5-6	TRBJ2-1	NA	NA	TGTGCCAGCAGCTTGGATGGGCGGGACGGCAATGAGCAGTTCTTC	CASSLDGRDGNEQFF
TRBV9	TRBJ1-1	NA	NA	TGTGCCAGCAGCGTAGTGAGGAACACTGAAGCTTTCTTT	CASSVVRNTEAFF
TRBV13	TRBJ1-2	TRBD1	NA	TGTGCCAGCAGCCACTTTTACCGGGACAGGGCAGAACCTCGAGGGAACTATGGCTACACCTTC	CASSHFYRDRAEPRGNYGYTF
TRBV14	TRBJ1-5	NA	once	TGTGCCAGCAGCCCTGACTTGAATCAGCCCCAGCATTTT	CASSPDLNQPQHF
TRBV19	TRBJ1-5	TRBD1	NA	TGTGCCAGTACCAACAGGGGTCAGCCCCAGCATTTT	CASTNRGQPQHF
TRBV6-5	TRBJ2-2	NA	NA	TGTGCCAGCAGTCGGAGGGCCCCCGGGGAGCTGTTTTTT	CASSRRAPGELFF
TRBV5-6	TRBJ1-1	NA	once	TGTGCCAGCAGCCGGGTGACGGCCATGTACACTGAAGCTTTCTTT	CASSRVTAMYTEAFF
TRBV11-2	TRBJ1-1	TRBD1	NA	TGTGCCAGCAGATCCGGGACAGGGGGCACTGAAGCTTTCTTT	CASRSGTGGTEAFF
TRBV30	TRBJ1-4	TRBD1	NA	TGTGCCTGGGGGGACAGGGGAGAAAAACTGTTTTTT	CAWGDRGEKLFF
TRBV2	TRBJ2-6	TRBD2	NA	TGTGCCAGCTGTGGGAGGGCCGTCCTGACTTTC	CASCGRAVLTF
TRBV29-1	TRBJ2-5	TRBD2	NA	TGCAGCTCCTCCGGGACTAGCGGAGTTACGTACCAAGAGACCCAGTACTTC	CSSSGTSGVTYQETQYF
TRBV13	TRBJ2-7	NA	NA	TGTGCCAGCAGCTTAGGCGTCGAGCAGTACTTC	CASSLGVEQYF
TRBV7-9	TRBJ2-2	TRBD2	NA	TGTGCCAGCAGCTTGGGAACTAGCGGGAACACCGGGGAGCTGTTTTTT	CASSLGTSGNTGELFF
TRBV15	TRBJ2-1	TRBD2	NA	TGTGCCACCAGCAGTAAGCGGGAGATATCCTACAATGAGCAGTTCTTC	CATSSKREISYNEQFF
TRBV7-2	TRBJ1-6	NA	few	TGTGCCAGCAGCTCTACTTTACCCCTCCACTTT	CASSSTLPLHF
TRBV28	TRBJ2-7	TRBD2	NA	TGTGCCAGCATAAACGCGGGAGCCGACCAATACGAGCAGTACTTC	CASINAGADQYEQYF
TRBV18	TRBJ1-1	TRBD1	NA	TGTGCCAGCTCACCATCCGGGACAGGAGAAGCTTTCTTT	CASSPSGTGEAFF